The clone carrying this T cell receptor beta chain was observed at least ten times. This sample is part of a study of T cells after yellow fever vaccination. Looked up from germline, CDR1 is SGHTA and CDR2 is FQGNSA. The V segment lost 4 bases and the J segment 5 bases; nucleotides outside the gene matches: 6. CDR3 size: 15 residues. A single record per CDR3 protein comes from TCRdb applying MiXCR to the 5' RACE reads. The sample includes 230,000 or so distinct CDR3 sequences, 3.6% of them seen just once. This clonotype originated in a man in his late teens or twenties who received the YFV17D yellow fever vaccine. The genes are TRBV7-2 and TRBJ2-5, with 11 bases matching TRBD2. The sample was PBMCs, taken 15 days after the yellow fever booster vaccination. The DNA of the CDR3 is TGTGCCAGCAGCTCCGACTTAGCGGGGGGGGAGACCCAGTACTTC. It yields the protein CASSSDLAGGETQYF.